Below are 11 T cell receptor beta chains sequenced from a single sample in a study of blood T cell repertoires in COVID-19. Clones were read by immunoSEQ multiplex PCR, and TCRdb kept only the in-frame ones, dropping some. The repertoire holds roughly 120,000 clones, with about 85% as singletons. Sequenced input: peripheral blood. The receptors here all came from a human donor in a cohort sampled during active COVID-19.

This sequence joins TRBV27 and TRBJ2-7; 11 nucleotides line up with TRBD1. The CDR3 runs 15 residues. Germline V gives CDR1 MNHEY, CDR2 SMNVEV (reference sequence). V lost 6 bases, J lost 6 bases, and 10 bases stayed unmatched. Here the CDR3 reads CASRKPGQGEGEQYF. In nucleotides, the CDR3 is TGTGCCAGCAGGAAACCGGGACAGGGGGAGGGCGAGCAGTACTTC.

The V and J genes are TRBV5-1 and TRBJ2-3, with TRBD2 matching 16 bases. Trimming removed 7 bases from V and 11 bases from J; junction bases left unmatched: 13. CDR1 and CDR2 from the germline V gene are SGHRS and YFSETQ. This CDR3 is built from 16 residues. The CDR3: CASGTGTSGGAGRQYF. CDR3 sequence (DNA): TGCGCCAGCGGGACCGGGACTAGCGGGGGGGCCGGTAGGCAGTATTTT.

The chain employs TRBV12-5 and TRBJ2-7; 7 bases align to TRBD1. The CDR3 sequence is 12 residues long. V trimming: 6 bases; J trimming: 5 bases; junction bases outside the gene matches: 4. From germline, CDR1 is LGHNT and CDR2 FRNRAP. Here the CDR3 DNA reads TGTGCTAGTGGGGACAGGTCTGACGAGCAGTACTTC. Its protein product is CASGDRSDEQYF.

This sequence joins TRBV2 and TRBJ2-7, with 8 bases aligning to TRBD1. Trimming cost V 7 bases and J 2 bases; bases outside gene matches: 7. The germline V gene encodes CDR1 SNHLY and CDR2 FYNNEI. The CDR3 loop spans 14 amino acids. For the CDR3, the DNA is TGTGCCAGCAACGGACAGGGCTTTCCCTACGAGCAGTACTTC. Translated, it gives CASNGQGFPYEQYF.

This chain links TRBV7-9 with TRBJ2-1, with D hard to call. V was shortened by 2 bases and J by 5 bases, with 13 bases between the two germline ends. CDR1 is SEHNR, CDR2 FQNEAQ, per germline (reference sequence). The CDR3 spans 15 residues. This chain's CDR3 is CASSLRGSRDNEQFF. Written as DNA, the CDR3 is TGTGCCAGCAGCTTAAGAGGATCACGAGACAATGAGCAGTTCTTC.

This CDR3 reads CAWSVLGADGNQPQHF. DNA for the CDR3: TGTGCCTGGAGTGTACTGGGGGCTGATGGCAATCAGCCCCAGCATTTT. J is TRBJ1-5 and V is TRBV30; TRBD1 is a possible D gene (6 bases). CDR1 is GTSNPN, CDR2 SVGIG, per germline (reference sequence). The CDR3 has 16 amino acids. V gave up 0 bases and J gave up 2 bases, with 14 bases separating them.

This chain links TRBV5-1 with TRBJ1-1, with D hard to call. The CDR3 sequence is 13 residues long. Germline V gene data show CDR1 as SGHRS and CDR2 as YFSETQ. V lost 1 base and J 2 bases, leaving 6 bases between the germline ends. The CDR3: CASSLTANTEAFF. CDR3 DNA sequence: TGCGCCAGCAGCTTGACAGCTAACACTGAAGCTTTCTTT.

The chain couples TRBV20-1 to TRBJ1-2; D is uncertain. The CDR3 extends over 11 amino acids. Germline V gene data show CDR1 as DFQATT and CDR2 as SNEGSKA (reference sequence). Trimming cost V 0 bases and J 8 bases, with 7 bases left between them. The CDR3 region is CSARDGEGYTF. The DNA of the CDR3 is TGCAGTGCTAGAGACGGGGAGGGCTACACCTTC.

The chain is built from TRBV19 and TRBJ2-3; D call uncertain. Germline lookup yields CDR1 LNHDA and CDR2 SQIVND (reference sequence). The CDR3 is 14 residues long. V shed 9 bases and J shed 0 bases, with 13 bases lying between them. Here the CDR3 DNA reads TGTGCCAGCCGGTGGGCCTCTAGCACAGATACGCAGTATTTT. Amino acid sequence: CASRWASSTDTQYF. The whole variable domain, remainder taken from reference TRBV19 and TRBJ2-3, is DGGITQSPKYLFRKEGQNVTLSCEQNLNHDAMYWYRQDPGQGLRLIYYSQIVNDFQKGDIAEGYSVSREKKESFPLTVTSAQKNPTAFYLCASRWASSTDTQYFGPGTRLTVL.

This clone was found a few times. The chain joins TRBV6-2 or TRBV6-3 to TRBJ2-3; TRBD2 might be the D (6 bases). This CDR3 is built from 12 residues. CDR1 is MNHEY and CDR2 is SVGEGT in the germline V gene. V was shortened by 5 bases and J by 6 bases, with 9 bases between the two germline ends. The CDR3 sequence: CASSARGDTQYF. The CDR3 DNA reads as TGTGCCAGCAGTGCCCGGGGGGATACGCAGTATTTT.

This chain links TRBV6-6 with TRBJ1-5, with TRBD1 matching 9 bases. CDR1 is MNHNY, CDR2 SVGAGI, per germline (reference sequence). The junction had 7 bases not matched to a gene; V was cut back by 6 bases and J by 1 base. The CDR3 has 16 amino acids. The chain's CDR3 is CASRPYGQGSNQPQHF. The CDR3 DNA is TGTGCCAGCAGACCGTATGGACAGGGGAGCAATCAGCCCCAGCATTTT.